This T cell receptor beta chain was sequenced for a study of blood T cells in healthy people across ages. This clonotype was found a few times. Trimming took off 3 bases at V and 3 bases at J, with 10 bases between the two ends. Per the germline V gene, CDR1 is MGHRA and CDR2 is YSYEKL. CDR3 size: 14 residues. Sample-barcoded 5' priming and a J-beta primer mix drove a second PCR of roughly 7 to 11 cycles. MiXCR, applied by TCRdb to the 5' RACE reads, yields one record per CDR3 protein. The sample has approximately 1,100,000 distinct CDR3 sequences; 40% to 55% are singletons. The specimen sequenced was blood. The gene calls are TRBV4-1 and TRBJ2-3; D gene ambiguous. This clonotype was sampled from a woman aged 60-75 years in good health. CDR3 sequence: CASSQEGITDTQYF. CDR3 coding DNA: TGCGCCAGCAGCCAGGAAGGGATTACAGATACGCAGTATTTT.